Following are 21 T cell receptor beta chains from one sample sequenced in a study of blood T cell repertoires in COVID-19. The repertoire was sequenced with immunoSEQ multiplex PCR; TCRdb's copy has only in-frame clones and lacks some. The sample lists approximately 220,000 clones; roughly 88% were seen once. Sequenced: PBMCs or T cells enriched from blood (not recorded which). The source of these receptors is a woman in her forties with acute COVID-19.

Comments on this clone: One end of the junction varies from germline; a read error may be responsible. This chain joins TRBV5-4 and TRBJ1-2; TRBD1 agrees at 9 bases. The length of the CDR3 is 15 residues. Germline V gives CDR1 SGHNT, CDR2 YYREEE (reference sequence). This chain's CDR3 is CASPQGAGSNYGYAF. The CDR3 DNA reads as TGTGCCAGCCCACAGGGGGCAGGGAGTAACTATGGCTACGCCTTC.

J is TRBJ2-3 and V is TRBV6-2 or TRBV6-3; 12 bases line up with TRBD2. Germline CDR1 reads MNHEY; CDR2 reads SVGEGT. The CDR3 is 17 amino acids. J was trimmed by 4 bases and V by 3 bases; bases with no gene match: 8. CDR3: CASSYGITSGGPDTQYF. The CDR3 DNA sequence: TGTGCCAGCAGTTATGGGATTACTAGCGGGGGGCCAGATACGCAGTATTTT.

This chain joins TRBV5-1 and TRBJ2-5; 9 nucleotides match TRBD1. Per germline, CDR1 SGHRS and CDR2 YFSETQ. The CDR3 consists of 14 residues. V dropped 3 bases and J dropped 3; count of bases not matched to a gene: 3. CDR3 sequence: CASSWGDREETQYF. As DNA, the CDR3 is TGCGCCAGCAGCTGGGGGGACAGGGAAGAGACCCAGTACTTC.

V usage is TRBV5-1 and J usage is TRBJ1-2; D is ambiguous. Germline lookup yields CDR1 SGHRS and CDR2 YFSETQ. Trimming pared 0 bases from V and 3 bases from J, leaving 12 bases between. The CDR3 covers 15 residues. CDR3 residues: CASSLDQPGDYGYTF. The CDR3 nucleotides are TGCGCCAGCAGCTTGGATCAACCCGGGGACTATGGCTACACCTTC.

In its sample, this clone was seen once. The genes are TRBV6-5 and TRBJ1-1; perhaps TRBD1 as D (6 bases). Trimming took 0 bases from V and 4 from J, leaving 15 bases between them. The CDR3 has 16 amino acids. Germline CDR1 and CDR2: MNHEY and SVGAGI. CDR3 in amino acids: CASSYSGAQGGTEAFF. CDR3 DNA sequence: TGTGCCAGCAGTTACTCGGGGGCGCAGGGCGGCACTGAAGCTTTCTTT.

The chain has TRBV15 and TRBJ1-5, with TRBD1 identical over 8 bases. Germline V CDR1 and CDR2: LNHNV, YYDKDF (reference sequence). With V trimmed by 4 bases and J by 1 base, 15 bases remained unmatched. The CDR3 runs 19 residues. The CDR3 is CATSNPVWGRGLSNQPQHF. DNA of the CDR3: TGTGCCACCAGCAACCCAGTTTGGGGCAGGGGGCTAAGCAATCAGCCCCAGCATTTT. Filled out from reference TRBV15 and TRBJ1-5, the complete variable domain reads DAMVIQNPRYQVTQFGKPVTLSCSQTLNHNVMYWYQQKSSQAPKLLFHYYDKDFNNEADTPDNFQSRRPNTSFCFLDIRSPGLGDTAMYLCATSNPVWGRGLSNQPQHFGDGTRLSIL.

The chain recombines TRBV28 with TRBJ1-1; D might be TRBD1 (5 bases). CDR1 is MDHEN and CDR2 is SYDVKM in the germline V gene. There are 14 residues in the CDR3. The ends were cut back, 3 bases at V and 5 bases at J, with 13 bases in the middle. The CDR3 sequence is CASSFIGARTEAFF. CDR3 nucleotide sequence: TGTGCCAGCAGTTTCATAGGGGCTCGGACTGAAGCTTTCTTT.

The gene calls are TRBV29-1 and TRBJ2-3; maybe TRBD2 (7 bases). The germline V and J ends were trimmed by 2 bases and 5 bases, with 11 bases remaining between them. Germline V gene lookup returns CDR1 SQVTM and CDR2 ANQGSEA. This CDR3 is 13 amino acids long. The CDR3, as DNA: TGCAGCGTTGAAAGGGGGGAGGGAGATACGCAGTATTTT. Translated: CSVERGEGDTQYF.

The CDR3 DNA sequence: TGTGCCAGCAGCTTTCAGGCGCTAACCTCTGGAAACACCATATATTTT. It translates to CASSFQALTSGNTIYF. The rearrangement links TRBV7-2 to TRBJ1-3, with D uncertain. CDR1 is SGHTA and CDR2 is FQGNSA in the germline V gene. The V end lost 3 bases, the J end lost 0 bases, and 12 bases lay between the germline ends. The CDR3 is made up of 16 amino acids.

The chain has TRBV20-1 and TRBJ2-1, with TRBD2 matching 8 bases. Germline assignment: CDR1 DFQATT and CDR2 SNEGSKA (reference sequence). The CDR3 runs to 14 residues. V lost 3 bases and J lost 7; bases outside the gene matches: 8. The CDR3, as DNA: TGCAGTGCTAGTCGGGGGGGCAGGATGAATGAGCAGTTCTTC. Translating gives CSASRGGRMNEQFF.

In this sample, this clone turned up once. V and J are TRBV2 and TRBJ1-1; 8 bases match TRBD1. This CDR3 is built from 14 residues. The germline CDR1 and CDR2 sequences are SNHLY and FYNNEI. After removal of 6 bases from V and 7 bases from J, the junction contained 10 bases not matched to a gene. CDR3 nucleotide sequence: TGTGCCAGCAGAACTCATCCGGGACAGGATGAAGCTTTCTTT. Residues: CASRTHPGQDEAFF.

The rearrangement links TRBV14 to TRBJ2-7; TRBD1 agrees at 8 bases. Germline CDR1 reads SGHDN; CDR2 reads FVKESK. The CDR3 loop spans 14 amino acids. Germline trimming cut 4 bases from V and 6 bases from J; bases unmatched to any gene: 8. The DNA of the CDR3 is TGTGCCAGCAGCCCCTGGACAGGGCAGCGCGAGCAGTACTTC. It translates to CASSPWTGQREQYF.

The chain carries TRBV7-9 and TRBJ2-2, with a weak D call TRBD1 (5 bases). V was pared by 6 bases and J by 8 bases, with 7 bases between. The CDR3 has 11 amino acids. Germline assignment: CDR1 SEHNR and CDR2 FQNEAQ (reference sequence). The CDR3 coding sequence is TGTGCCAGCAGGGACAAAGGGGAGCTGTTTTTT. It is translated as CASRDKGELFF.

This clone occurred a few times. J is TRBJ2-1 and V is TRBV11-2, with 7 bases aligning to TRBD2. This CDR3 contains 16 residues. From germline, CDR1 is SGHAT and CDR2 FQNNGV. Trimming at V came to 10 bases and at J to 1 base, leaving 13 bases not matched to a gene. The CDR3, as DNA: TGTGCCACCTCCTATACGGCGGGGGTGTCCTACAATGAGCAGTTCTTC. It specifies CATSYTAGVSYNEQFF.

The J gene is TRBJ1-5, the V gene TRBV7-6; TRBD1 might be the D (5 bases). The CDR3 is 15 residues long. Trimming took 5 bases from V and 5 from J, leaving 16 bases between them. In germline, CDR1 is SGHVS, CDR2 FNYEAQ. CDR3 in DNA: TGTGCCAGCAGCACCCCGACAGAGCCCTATCAGCCCCAGCATTTT. It translates to CASSTPTEPYQPQHF.

The chain links TRBV6-5 to TRBJ1-5; TRBD1 agrees at 9 bases. The CDR3 extends over 14 amino acids. Trimming cost V 8 bases and J 2 bases; bases outside gene matches: 4. Germline CDR1 MNHEY, CDR2 SVGAGI. CDR3 in DNA: TGTGCCAGCGTCAGGACAGGGGGCAATCAGCCCCAGCATTTT. Translated, it gives CASVRTGGNQPQHF.

The chain links TRBV2 to TRBJ1-6; D is ambiguous. The CDR3 is made up of 12 amino acids. Trimming left V 4 bases short and J 7 bases short, with 5 bases between. CDR1 and CDR2 (germline): SNHLY, FYNNEI. CDR3 protein: CASSGPNSPLHF. DNA for the CDR3: TGTGCCAGCAGTGGGCCCAATTCACCCCTCCACTTT.

The chain has TRBV18 and TRBJ1-1; D unclear. Germline V gene lookup returns CDR1 KGHSH and CDR2 LQKENI. The CDR3 contains 13 residues. Trimming shortened V by 4 bases and J by 7 bases, and 13 bases separated the two germline ends. The DNA of the CDR3 is TGTGCCAGCTCACAAAACAGTGAGCTTGAAGCTTTCTTT. Translating it yields CASSQNSELEAFF.

V is TRBV6-1 and J is TRBJ1-3; a possible D gene is TRBD1 (5 bases). This CDR3 contains 16 residues. Germline assignment: CDR1 MNHNS and CDR2 SASEGT. Trimming pared 0 bases from V and 2 bases from J, leaving 11 bases between. The CDR3 bases are TGTGCCAGCAGTGAAGCAGTAAGGGGTACTGGAAACACCATATATTTT. It specifies CASSEAVRGTGNTIYF.

The J gene is TRBJ1-1, the V gene TRBV15; maybe TRBD1 (6 bases). The germline V gene has CDR1 LNHNV and CDR2 YYDKDF (reference sequence). V was trimmed by 2 bases and J by 3 bases, leaving 16 bases between them. This CDR3 spans 16 amino acids. The CDR3 DNA is TGTGCCACCAGCAGAACCTTCAGGGGTATGGACACTGAAGCTTTCTTT. Its protein is CATSRTFRGMDTEAFF.

V usage is TRBV2 and J usage is TRBJ1-5; a weak D match, TRBD1 (5 bases). The CDR3 covers 16 residues. Germline CDR1 SNHLY, CDR2 FYNNEI. Trimming cost V 3 bases and J 4 bases, with 16 bases left between them. The CDR3 DNA is TGTGCCAGCAGTGACGGGGGGGATGGTGGGAATCAGCCCCAGCATTTT. This translates into CASSDGGDGGNQPQHF. The full variable domain, in which reference TRBV2 and TRBJ1-5 provide the parts outside the CDR3, is EPEVTQTPSHQVTQMGQEVILRCVPISNHLYFYWYRQILGQKVEFLVSFYNNEISEKSEIFDDQFSVERPDGSNFTLKIRSTKLEDSAMYFCASSDGGDGGNQPQHFGDGTRLSIL.